This T cell receptor beta chain is from a study of neurological immune-mediated disorders (dated by TCRdb to the late 2010s). A note on the overall study: The study compared peripheral blood TCR-beta repertoires of HTLV-I-associated myelopathy (HAM/TSP) patients, multiple sclerosis patients and healthy controls using UMI-based sequencing. Of the roughly 70 subjects in the cohort, some 14 were HAM/TSP patients, around 34 were multiple sclerosis patients, and approximately 20 were healthy controls. Alongside PBMC samples, the set of more than 80 TCR-beta libraries contained longitudinal samples, technical triplicates, and paired CD4+ and CD8+ T-cell subsets that had been sorted. The research as a whole found: Expanded clones from different subjects shared no identical CDR3 amino acid sequences, which suggests that TCR-beta repertoires were private in all groups. TCR clonal expansion was greatest in HAM/TSP patients and smallest in MS patients, who ranked below even healthy controls.

With respect to this clonotype: Its specific antigen is unknown. A read error may explain this, as a much larger clone is one base away.

For the unsorted PBMC libraries, 2 million PBMCs were stored in RNAlater at -80 degrees C until RNA extraction and were used to generate the libraries. Peripheral blood was subjected to Ficoll-Hypaque density gradient centrifugation to isolate PBMCs, which were then cryopreserved in liquid nitrogen. V lost 4 bases and J lost 3 bases; the stretch between them is 13 bases long. The CDR3, from cysteine to phenylalanine, totals 16 residues. Only the CDR3 DNA is retained, 48 bases long and in frame from the first base. cDNA synthesis used template-switch 5'RACE with a primer carrying a 10-nucleotide random unique molecular identifier tagging each TCR transcript. Every sequencing run yielded over 160 million TCR-beta sequences covering 15-18 subjects. Total RNA was extracted with the RNeasy kit. The KAPA Real-time Library Amplification kit was used to amplify TCR-beta VDJ regions with primers for the TCR constant region and the 5'RACE anchor. Sample indexes and Illumina adaptors were added in a first PCR, after which library yield was increased in a second PCR. After Ampure bead purification, the roughly 650 bp TCR product was size-selected on a 2% E-gel SizeSelection system. Library quality was checked on a Bioanalyzer, concentration was measured with Qubit, and libraries were quantified with the Kapa Library Quantification kit before pooling. Paired-end 2 x 150 bp sequencing of the libraries was performed on an Illumina HiSeq 2500. To increase sequence diversity, about 25-31% phiX was spiked into each library pool. The study's own analysis went as follows. Quality-filtered reads were processed with the UMI-based MiGEC pipeline, which removed over 80% of raw TCR sequences during error correction. VDJ genes were aligned to IMGT germline references, and clonotypes were defined by unique CDR3 amino acid sequence plus V-J genes. Clonal expansion, Shannon diversity, and CDR3 relatedness (CalcPairwiseDistances, ClusterSamples) were evaluated with VDJtools, and phylogenetic trees were built with CLCbio workbench. Using coefficient-of-variation modelling across technical triplicates, the study counted a clone as expanded if it had at least 8 unique UMIs. Through fastp at Q25 and MiXCR, TCRdb rebuilt clones from the public reads, retaining in-frame beta chains. Every CDR3 protein is listed once, alongside the most common genes and DNA of its rows. V and J calls and clone size were set by TCRdb, not the authors. In this sample the table shows 55,000 to 75,000 distinct CDR3 sequences, about 13% of which occur a single time. The ten largest clones add up to about 10% of the sample.

This receptor chain uses TRBV23-1 and TRBJ2-6, with TRBD1 tentatively as D gene (6 bases match). TRBV23-1 is placed among ORFs of uncertain function. This receptor was taken from a woman aged 60-75 years with HTLV-1-associated myelopathy (HAM/TSP). The sequenced sample was PBMCs. CDR3 sequence: CASSPLNRDGANVLTF. The bases read TGCGCCAGCAGTCCTTTAAACAGGGATGGGGCCAACGTCCTGACTTTC.